The source of this TCR beta chain is a study of cytomegalovirus exposure and HLA in healthy donors. For the study at large: The 120 validation repertoires matched the 650 to 850 first-cohort repertoires in platform, a later analysis reported. General study findings and limits: The listing of roughly 160 TCR beta chains classed them as cytomegalovirus-associated.

A word on this clone: The antigen is not known.

Profiling relied on immunoSEQ multiplex PCR, and the TCRdb table lists in-frame clones only, not all of them. The data show around 200,000 clones, with about three quarters seen just once and roughly 1.2% held by the top ten. The CDR3 spans 12 residues. Germline V gives CDR1 LNHNV, CDR2 YYDKDF (reference sequence). V was clipped by 2 bases and J by 4 bases, with 6 bases between them. Sequenced sample: PBMCs. This clonotype was obtained from a woman aged 25 to 39 in good health and CMV-seronegative. This sequence joins TRBV15 and TRBJ2-7, with D possibly matching TRBD1 (6 bases). In DNA form, the CDR3 reads TGTGCCACCAGCAGACAGGGGTACGAGCAGTACTTC. It translates to CATSRQGYEQYF.